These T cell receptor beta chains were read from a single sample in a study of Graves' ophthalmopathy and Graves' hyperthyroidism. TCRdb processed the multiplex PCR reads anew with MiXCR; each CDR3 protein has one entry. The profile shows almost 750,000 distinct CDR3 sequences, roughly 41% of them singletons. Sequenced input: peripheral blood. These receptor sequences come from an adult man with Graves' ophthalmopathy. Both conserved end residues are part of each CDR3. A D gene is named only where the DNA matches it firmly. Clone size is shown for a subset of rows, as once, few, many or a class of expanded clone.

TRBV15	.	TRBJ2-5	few	TGTGCCACCAGCAGAGGGGGGCGGCTCGGCACCATAGCTAAAGAGACCCAGTACTTC	CATSRGGRLGTIAKETQYF
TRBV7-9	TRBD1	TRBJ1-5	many	TGTGCCAGCAGTTCCGGGACAGGGGTAAATCAGCCCCAGCATTTT	CASSSGTGVNQPQHF
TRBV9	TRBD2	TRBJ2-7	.	TGCGCCAGCAGCCAAGAGGGTAGCGGGATGGGCGAGCAGTACTTC	CASSQEGSGMGEQYF
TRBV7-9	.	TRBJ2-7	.	TGTGCCAGCAGCTTAATTTATGCTGGGGTCTCCTACGAGCAGTACTTC	CASSLIYAGVSYEQYF
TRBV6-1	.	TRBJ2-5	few	TGTGCCAGCAGTCTCCGGACACTTCAAGAGACCCAGTACTTC	CASSLRTLQETQYF
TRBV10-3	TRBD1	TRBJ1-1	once	TGTGCCATCAGTGAAAGGACAGGAATGAACACTGAAGCTTTCTTT	CAISERTGMNTEAFF
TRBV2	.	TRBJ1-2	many	TGTGCCAGCAGTGAAGGCAGGACTTATGGCTACACCTTC	CASSEGRTYGYTF
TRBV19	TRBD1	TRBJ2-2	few	TGTGCCAGTAGTCGGAGGACAGGGGCGGTCGGGGAGCTGTTTTTT	CASSRRTGAVGELFF
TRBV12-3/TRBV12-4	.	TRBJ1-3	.	TGTGCCAGCAGTTACTCGATGTCTGGAAACACCATATATTTT	CASSYSMSGNTIYF
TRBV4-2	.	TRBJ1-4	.	TGTGCCAGCAGCCAAGAATTTGCGACCCCCGAAAAACTGTTTTTT	CASSQEFATPEKLFF
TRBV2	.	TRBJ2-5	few	TGTGCCAGCAGTGAAGCAAGGTCGCAAGAGACCCAGTACTTC	CASSEARSQETQYF
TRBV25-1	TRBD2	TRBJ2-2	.	TGTGCCCTGGGACTAGTCGTCGGGGAGCTGTTTTTT	CALGLVVGELFF
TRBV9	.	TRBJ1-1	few	TGTGCCAGCAGCGTAGCCCACTCGGCGGGTTCTACTGAAGCTTTCTTT	CASSVAHSAGSTEAFF
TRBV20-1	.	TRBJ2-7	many	TGCAGTGCTAGAGATCGCGGGCAGACCTACGAGCAGTACTTC	CSARDRGQTYEQYF
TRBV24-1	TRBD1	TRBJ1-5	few	TGTGCCAGCAGTTACGACAGGGAGGTTCAGCCCCAGCATTTT	CASSYDREVQPQHF
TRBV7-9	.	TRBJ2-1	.	TGTGCCAGCAGCTTTCCAACGGGTGAGCAGTTCTTC	CASSFPTGEQFF
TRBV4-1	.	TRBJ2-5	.	TGCGCCAGCAGCCAAGTAGGCCCCGGTTTGAGGGAAGAGACCCAGTACTTC	CASSQVGPGLREETQYF
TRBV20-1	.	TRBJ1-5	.	TGCAGTGCTAGAGGGTCGGGGGCGGCAAATCAGCCCCAGCATTTT	CSARGSGAANQPQHF
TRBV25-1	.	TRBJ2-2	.	TGTGCCAGCAGTTTACGGTTATGGGATGGCGGGGAGCTGTTTTTT	CASSLRLWDGGELFF
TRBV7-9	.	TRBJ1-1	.	TGTGCCAGCAGCCGGATTATGTTACGGACAGAGAACACTGAAGCTTTCTTT	CASSRIMLRTENTEAFF
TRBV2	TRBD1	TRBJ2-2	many	TGTGCCAGCAGGGGACAGGGATTCACCGGGGAGCTGTTTTTT	CASRGQGFTGELFF
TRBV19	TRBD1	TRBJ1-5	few	TGTGCCAGTAGTATATTACAGGACAGGGTAAGCAATCAGCCCCAGCATTTT	CASSILQDRVSNQPQHF
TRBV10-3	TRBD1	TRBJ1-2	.	TGTGCCGCTCACCCGGGACAGAGGTATGGCTACACCTTC	CAAHPGQRYGYTF
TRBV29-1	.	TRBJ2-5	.	TGCAGCGTTGTGAGGGGAAACCAAGAGACCCAGTACTTC	CSVVRGNQETQYF
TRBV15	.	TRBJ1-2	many	TGTGCCACCAGCAGAGATCCGGACGGTTGGGGCTACACCTTC	CATSRDPDGWGYTF
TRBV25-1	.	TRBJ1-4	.	TGTGCCAGCAGTGATTTTGGCGGGTACAATGAAAAACTGTTTTTT	CASSDFGGYNEKLFF
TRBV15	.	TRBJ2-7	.	TGTGCCACCAGCAACCCAGGGACTGTGGGACGGTCCGAGCAGTACTTC	CATSNPGTVGRSEQYF
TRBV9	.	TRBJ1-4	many	TGTGCCAGCAGCCCCTCCCCCACAGGTGAAAAACTGTTTTTT	CASSPSPTGEKLFF
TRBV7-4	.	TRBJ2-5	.	TGTGCCAGCAGTTACTCGCCTAGAGAGACCCAGTACTTC	CASSYSPRETQYF
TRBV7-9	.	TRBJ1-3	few	TGTGCCAGCAGCTTGTTGGACAGTTGGGCAGCTGGAAACACCATATATTTT	CASSLLDSWAAGNTIYF
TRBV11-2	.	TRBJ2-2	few	TGTGCCAGCAGCTGGAGTGGGACGGACACCGGGGAGCTGTTTTTT	CASSWSGTDTGELFF
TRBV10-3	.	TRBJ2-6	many	TGTGCCATCAGTGAGCCTCTGACAGGGACTTCTGGGGCCAACGTCCTGACTTTC	CAISEPLTGTSGANVLTF
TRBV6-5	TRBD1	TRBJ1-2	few	TGTGCCAGCAGTGGCCGACAGGGAGCTGGCTATGGCTACACCTTC	CASSGRQGAGYGYTF
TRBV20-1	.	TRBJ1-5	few	TGCAGTGCTAGGGCAGGGGCGAACAATCAGCCCCAGCATTTT	CSARAGANNQPQHF
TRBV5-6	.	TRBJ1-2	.	TGTGCCAGCAGCCCCAAGGGGCCCACTCGTTGGAGTGGCTACACCTTC	CASSPKGPTRWSGYTF
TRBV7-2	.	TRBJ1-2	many	TGCGCCAGCAGCCAAGATTACAGGACCAACTATGGCTACACCTTC	CASSQDYRTNYGYTF
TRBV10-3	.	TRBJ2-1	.	TGTGCCATCGGTTATGAGCAGTTCTTC	CAIGYEQFF
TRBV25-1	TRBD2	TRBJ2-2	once	TGTGCCAGCAGTCAACCGGGACTAGGGGAGGAGCTGTTTTTT	CASSQPGLGEELFF
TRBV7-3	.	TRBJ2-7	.	TGTGCCAGCAGCCCCCCCTGGGGACAAAGCTCCTACGAGCAGTACTTC	CASSPPWGQSSYEQYF
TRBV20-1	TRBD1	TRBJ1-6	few	TGCAGTGCAACAGGGGGGGGGCTTGCGAGCTCCTATAATTCACCCCTCCACTTT	CSATGGGLASSYNSPLHF
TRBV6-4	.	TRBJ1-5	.	TGTGCCAGCAGTGAAGAGGGGCCCAGCAATCAGCCCCAGCATTTT	CASSEEGPSNQPQHF
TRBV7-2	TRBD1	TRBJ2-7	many	TGTGCCAGCAGCTCCGGGACAGGGGTGTACGAGCAGTACTTC	CASSSGTGVYEQYF